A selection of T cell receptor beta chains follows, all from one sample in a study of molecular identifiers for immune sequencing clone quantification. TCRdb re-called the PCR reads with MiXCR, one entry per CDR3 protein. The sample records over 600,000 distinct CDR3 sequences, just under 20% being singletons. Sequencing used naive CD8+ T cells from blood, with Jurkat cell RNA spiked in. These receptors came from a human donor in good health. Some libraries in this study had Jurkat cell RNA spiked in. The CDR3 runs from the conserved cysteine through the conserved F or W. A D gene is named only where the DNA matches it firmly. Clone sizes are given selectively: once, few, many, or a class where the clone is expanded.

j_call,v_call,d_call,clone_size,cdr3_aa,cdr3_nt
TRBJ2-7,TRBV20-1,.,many,CSATGTHAYEQYF,TGCAGTGCAACCGGGACACATGCCTACGAGCAGTACTTC
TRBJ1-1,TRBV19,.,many,CASSPREVNTEAFF,TGTGCCAGTAGTCCGCGCGAGGTGAACACTGAAGCTTTCTTT
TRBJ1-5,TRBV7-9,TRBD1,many,CASSSGQGAKEHF,TGTGCCAGCAGCTCCGGACAGGGGGCGAAGGAGCATTTT
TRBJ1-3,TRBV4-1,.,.,CASSQVEGSGNTIYF,TGCGCCAGCAGCCAAGTCGAAGGGTCCGGAAACACCATATATTTT
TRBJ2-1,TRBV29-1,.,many,CSVDRGFEQFF,TGCAGCGTCGATAGGGGGTTTGAGCAGTTCTTC
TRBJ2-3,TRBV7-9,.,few,CASRQGGAEQFSTDTQYF,TGTGCCAGCAGACAAGGAGGGGCAGAACAGTTTAGCACAGATACGCAGTATTTT
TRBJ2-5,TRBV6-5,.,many,CASSFLTGGDETQYF,TGTGCCAGCAGTTTCCTCACAGGGGGGGACGAGACCCAGTACTTC
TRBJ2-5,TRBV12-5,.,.,CASVTGEQWGETQYF,TGTGCTAGTGTGACGGGAGAGCAATGGGGGGAGACCCAGTACTTC
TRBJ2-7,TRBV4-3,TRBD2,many,CASSQGASGAYEQYF,TGCGCCAGCAGCCAAGGGGCTAGCGGAGCCTACGAGCAGTACTTC
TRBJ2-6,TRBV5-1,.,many,CASSLEGSSGANVLTF,TGCGCCAGCAGCTTGGAGGGGTCCTCTGGGGCCAACGTCCTGACTTTC
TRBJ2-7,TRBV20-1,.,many,CSAYWKGEQYF,TGCAGTGCTTACTGGAAGGGCGAGCAGTACTTC
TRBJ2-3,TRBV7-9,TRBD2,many,CASSLVAGLADTQYF,TGTGCCAGCAGCTTAGTAGCGGGGTTAGCAGATACGCAGTATTTT
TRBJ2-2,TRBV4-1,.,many,CASSQVTGELFF,TGCGCCAGCAGCCAGGTTACCGGGGAGCTGTTTTTT
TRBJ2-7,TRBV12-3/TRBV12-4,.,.,CASNIKGPPFEQYF,TGTGCCAGCAATATTAAGGGCCCACCTTTTGAGCAGTACTTC
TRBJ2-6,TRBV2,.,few,CASTNFGEQGRVYSGANVLTF,TGTGCCAGCACCAACTTCGGGGAACAGGGCAGGGTGTACTCTGGGGCCAACGTCCTGACTTTC
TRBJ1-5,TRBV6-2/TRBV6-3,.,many,CASSYSIQNNQPQHF,TGTGCCAGCAGTTACTCGATCCAGAACAATCAGCCCCAGCATTTT
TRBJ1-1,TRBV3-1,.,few,CASSPTGRLDTEAFF,TGTGCCAGCAGCCCCACAGGGAGGCTGGACACTGAAGCTTTCTTT
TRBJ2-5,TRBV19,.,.,CASSIAGTETQYF,TGTGCCAGTAGTATAGCTGGGACGGAGACCCAGTACTTC
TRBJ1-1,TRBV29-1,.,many,CSVEERTGTEAFF,TGCAGCGTTGAAGAAAGGACGGGAACTGAAGCTTTCTTT
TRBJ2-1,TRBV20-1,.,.,CSARAQTSNYGQFF,TGCAGTGCTAGAGCTCAGACTAGTAACTATGGGCAGTTCTTC
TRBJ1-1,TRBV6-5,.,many,CASSYRTAVTEAFF,TGTGCCAGCAGTTATCGGACAGCGGTCACTGAAGCTTTCTTT
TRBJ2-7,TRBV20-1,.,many,CSARDRQYEQYF,TGCAGTGCTAGGGACCGCCAATACGAGCAGTACTTC
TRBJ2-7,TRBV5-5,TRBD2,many,CASSLAWGGYEQYF,TGTGCCAGCAGCTTAGCCTGGGGGGGGTACGAGCAGTACTTC
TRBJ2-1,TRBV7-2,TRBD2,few,CASSYGLAEALYNEQFF,TGTGCCAGCAGCTACGGACTAGCGGAAGCTCTTTACAATGAGCAGTTCTTC
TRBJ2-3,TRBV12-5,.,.,CASGPGTDTQYF,TGTGCTAGTGGTCCGGGCACAGATACGCAGTATTTT
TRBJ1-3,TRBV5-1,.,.,CASSLDPLSGNTIYF,TGCGCCAGCAGCTTGGATCCCCTCTCTGGAAACACCATATATTTT
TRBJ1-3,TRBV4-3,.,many,CASSQDPIRTSGNTIYF,TGCGCCAGCAGCCAAGATCCGATCAGAACCTCTGGAAACACCATATATTTT
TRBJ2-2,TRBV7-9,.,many,CASSLEAAGELFF,TGTGCCAGCAGCTTAGAGGCTGCCGGGGAGCTGTTTTTT
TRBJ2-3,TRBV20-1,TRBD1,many,CSASIQGPRGTDTQYF,TGCAGTGCTAGCATACAGGGGCCCCGGGGCACAGATACGCAGTATTTT
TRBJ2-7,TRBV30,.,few,CAWSARRFYEQYF,TGTGCCTGGAGCGCCAGAAGGTTCTACGAGCAGTACTTC
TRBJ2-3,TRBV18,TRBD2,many,CASSPPVAGGPEDTQYF,TGTGCCAGCTCACCACCGGTAGCGGGGGGGCCCGAGGATACGCAGTATTTT
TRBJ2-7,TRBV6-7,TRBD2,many,CAAGLAGVQQYF,TGTGCCGCGGGACTAGCGGGAGTACAGCAGTACTTC
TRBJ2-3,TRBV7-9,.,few,CASTPGRRGQGILDTQYF,TGTGCCAGCACCCCTGGGCGGCGGGGACAAGGGATTTTAGATACGCAGTATTTT
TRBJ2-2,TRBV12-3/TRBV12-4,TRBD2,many,CASSPTSGGTKANTGELFF,TGTGCCAGCAGTCCCACTAGCGGGGGGACTAAGGCGAACACCGGGGAGCTGTTTTTT
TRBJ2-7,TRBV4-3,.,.,CASSQDRISYYEQYF,TGCGCCAGCAGCCAAGATCGGATTAGCTACTACGAGCAGTACTTC
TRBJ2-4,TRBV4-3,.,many,CASSQDRIAVKNIQYF,TGCGCCAGCAGCCAAGATAGAATAGCGGTCAAAAACATTCAGTACTTC
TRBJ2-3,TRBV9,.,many,CASSVAGRRAPTDTQYF,TGTGCCAGCAGCGTAGCGGGCAGGCGAGCCCCCACAGATACGCAGTATTTT
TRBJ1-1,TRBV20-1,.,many,CSAWERMNTEAFF,TGCAGTGCCTGGGAAAGGATGAACACTGAAGCTTTCTTT